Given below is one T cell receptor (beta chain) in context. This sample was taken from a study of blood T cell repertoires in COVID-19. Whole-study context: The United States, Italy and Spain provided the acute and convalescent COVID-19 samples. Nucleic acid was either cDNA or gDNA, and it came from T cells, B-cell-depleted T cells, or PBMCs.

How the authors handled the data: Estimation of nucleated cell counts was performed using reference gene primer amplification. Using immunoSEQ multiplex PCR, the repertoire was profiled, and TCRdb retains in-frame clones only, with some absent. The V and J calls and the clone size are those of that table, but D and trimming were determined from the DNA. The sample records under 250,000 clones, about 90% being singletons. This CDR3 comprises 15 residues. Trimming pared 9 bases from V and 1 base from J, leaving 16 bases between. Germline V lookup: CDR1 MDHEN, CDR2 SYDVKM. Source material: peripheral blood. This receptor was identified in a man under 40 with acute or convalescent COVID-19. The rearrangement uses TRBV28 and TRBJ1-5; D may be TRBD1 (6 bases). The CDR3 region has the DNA TGTGCCAGTATGAATAGAGGGGGAAGCAATCAGCCCCAGCATTTT. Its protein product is CASMNRGGSNQPQHF.